The rows below give T cell receptor beta chains drawn from one sample of a study of blood T cell repertoires in COVID-19. Sequenced by immunoSEQ multiplex PCR; TCRdb stores in-frame clones only, minus some. The table includes some 320,000 clones, about 85% detected once. The sample consisted of PBMCs or T cells enriched from blood (not recorded which). The receptors were sampled from a woman aged 30 to 39 who had been exposed to COVID-19. The CDR3 runs from the conserved cysteine through the conserved F or W. The D gene is left open where the match is weak.

d_call: TRBD2; v_call: TRBV6-4; cdr3_aa: CASSTEREAKNIQYF
d_call: TRBD1; v_call: TRBV28; cdr3_aa: CASRSTGAGYYGYTF
d_call: TRBD1; v_call: TRBV7-8; cdr3_aa: CACDRDSYPTGELFF
d_call: NA; v_call: TRBV7-2; cdr3_aa: CASSFNQGLNTIYF
d_call: TRBD2; v_call: TRBV5-4; cdr3_aa: CASSTSLAGGYNEQFF
d_call: NA; v_call: TRBV28; cdr3_aa: CASIGTTNTEAFF
d_call: NA; v_call: TRBV10-3; cdr3_aa: CAIKEAGNQPQHF
d_call: TRBD1; v_call: TRBV19; cdr3_aa: CATRDRVLSEQYF
d_call: NA; v_call: TRBV7-8; cdr3_aa: CASSLEPMGTNEKLFF
d_call: NA; v_call: TRBV19; cdr3_aa: CASNPKPARSSYNSPLHF
d_call: NA; v_call: TRBV27; cdr3_aa: CARLEDEQFF
d_call: TRBD2; v_call: TRBV28; cdr3_aa: CASRPGTRADYF
d_call: NA; v_call: TRBV5-6; cdr3_aa: CASSLVENQPQHF
d_call: TRBD2; v_call: TRBV6-5; cdr3_aa: CASCKLAGNNEQFF
d_call: NA; v_call: TRBV7-9; cdr3_aa: CASSLERSLLDYEQYF
d_call: NA; v_call: TRBV27; cdr3_aa: CASRPAQGPYNSPLHF
d_call: TRBD2; v_call: TRBV6-4; cdr3_aa: CASSDSSGGANEQFF
d_call: TRBD2; v_call: TRBV3-1/TRBV3-2; cdr3_aa: CASSRSSGGETQYF
d_call: NA; v_call: TRBV11-3; cdr3_aa: CASSLDPSAGGNTGELFF
d_call: TRBD1; v_call: TRBV27; cdr3_aa: CASSPDRGLKKNYEQYF
d_call: NA; v_call: TRBV3-1/TRBV3-2; cdr3_aa: CASSQDPKRAFSYEQYF
d_call: NA; v_call: TRBV20-1; cdr3_aa: CSARKDFTAFF
d_call: TRBD2; v_call: TRBV6-5; cdr3_aa: CASSLGLGRDEQFF
d_call: TRBD1; v_call: TRBV7-3; cdr3_aa: CASSRGQGGQYF
d_call: TRBD2; v_call: TRBV5-8; cdr3_aa: CASSSGTTPYEQYF
d_call: TRBD1; v_call: TRBV19; cdr3_aa: CASSIQGVRTEAFF
d_call: NA; v_call: TRBV6-1; cdr3_aa: CASSVSGSTANEKLFF
d_call: TRBD1; v_call: TRBV5-1; cdr3_aa: CASSFGDRDQETQYF
d_call: NA; v_call: TRBV18; cdr3_aa: CASSPPGHHEQYF
d_call: TRBD1; v_call: TRBV5-1; cdr3_aa: CASSYDRGPSEAFF
d_call: TRBD1; v_call: TRBV12-5; cdr3_aa: CASGIGQGVTDTQYF
d_call: TRBD1; v_call: TRBV19; cdr3_aa: CASSTDRENNQPQHF
d_call: TRBD2; v_call: TRBV9; cdr3_aa: CASSAGGGTDTQYF
d_call: NA; v_call: TRBV21-1; cdr3_aa: CASSKEVQTNTGELFF
d_call: TRBD1; v_call: TRBV2; cdr3_aa: CANLPRDSGNTIYF
d_call: NA; v_call: TRBV6-5; cdr3_aa: CASSYSQQGNYGYTF
d_call: TRBD1; v_call: TRBV7-2; cdr3_aa: CASSLPRDRGLDTEAFF
d_call: NA; v_call: TRBV7-6; cdr3_aa: CASSEGQRLSDEQYF
d_call: NA; v_call: TRBV4-3; cdr3_aa: CASSQGTNSNQPQHF
d_call: TRBD1; v_call: TRBV5-1; cdr3_aa: CASSLTGTGAEKLFF
d_call: NA; v_call: TRBV24-1; cdr3_aa: CATSDNQGPIGNEKLFF
d_call: NA; v_call: TRBV4-3; cdr3_aa: CASSRDPTGSGNTIYF
d_call: TRBD2; v_call: TRBV7-2; cdr3_aa: CASSRTSGGAGRNEQFF
d_call: NA; v_call: TRBV3-1/TRBV3-2; cdr3_aa: CASSQDSKWTPQETQYF
d_call: TRBD1; v_call: TRBV19; cdr3_aa: CASSIRKTGQGTISGNTIYF
d_call: TRBD2; v_call: TRBV10-2; cdr3_aa: CATGAPGLAIPLDEQYF
d_call: TRBD1; v_call: TRBV28; cdr3_aa: CASSPTGFRSPLHF
d_call: TRBD1; v_call: TRBV15; cdr3_aa: CATSRGRDSTYGYTF
d_call: TRBD1; v_call: TRBV2; cdr3_aa: CASREGQGSGELFF
d_call: NA; v_call: TRBV7-2; cdr3_aa: CASSGGVSYYGYTF
d_call: NA; v_call: TRBV2; cdr3_aa: CASIGVVDEAFF
d_call: NA; v_call: TRBV6-5; cdr3_aa: CASQGGSGNTIYF
d_call: TRBD1; v_call: TRBV4-2; cdr3_aa: CASSQAPRGPSANEKLFF
d_call: TRBD2; v_call: TRBV2; cdr3_aa: CASSEEGSGGNEQFF
d_call: TRBD1; v_call: TRBV5-5; cdr3_aa: CASSLGDRVGGYTF
d_call: TRBD1; v_call: TRBV6-5; cdr3_aa: CASSPDRGNTEAFF
d_call: NA; v_call: TRBV2; cdr3_aa: CASSFLSLGGQETQYF
d_call: TRBD2; v_call: TRBV5-4; cdr3_aa: CASRKGPSGGADTQYF
d_call: NA; v_call: TRBV2; cdr3_aa: CASRIEAVYGYTF